The clone carrying this T cell receptor beta chain showed up just a few times. The antigen is unknown. Constant-segment primers and 5'RACE yielded cDNA libraries for TCR alpha and TCR beta, each carrying sample barcodes and UMIs. TCRdb redid the calling of the 5' RACE reads with MiXCR, one entry per CDR3 protein. The sample comprises under 200,000 distinct CDR3 sequences, roughly 31% of which are singletons, and around 13% rests with the top ten. This sample was included in a study of T-cell memory formation after mild COVID-19. The overall study: Largely, the TCR clusters proved donor specific.

Overall study findings and caveats: Some SARS-CoV-2-responding clones were already detected in memory before infection. Contracting CD4+ clones sat mainly in CM and EM; CD8+ in EMRA.

Specimen: PBMCs or a T cell subset sorted from them (not recorded which). The receptor was derived from an adult woman who had mild COVID-19 (a few samples of this study predate the infection). Cell type and time point are not known.

The CDR3 DNA reads TGCGCCAGCAGCGGGGGGGGAGGAAACACTGAAGCTTTCTTT. Its translation: CASSGGGGNTEAFF. V usage is TRBV5-1 and J usage is TRBJ1-1; possibly TRBD1 for D (5 bases). This CDR3 spans 14 amino acids. Between the trimmed V and J ends, which lost 4 bases and 2 bases, there was a span of 12 bases. Germline lookup yields CDR1 SGHRS and CDR2 YFSETQ. Together with reference TRBV5-1 and TRBJ1-1, the CDR3 gives the full variable domain: KAGVTQTPRYLIKTRGQQVTLSCSPISGHRSVSWYQQTPGQGLQFLFEYFSETQRNKGNFPGRFSGRQFSNSRSEMNVSTLELGDSALYLCASSGGGGNTEAFFGQGTRLTVV.